The 25 T cell receptor beta chains below were found in one sample sequenced in a study of blood T cells in healthy people across ages. Next came a second PCR, run for roughly 6 to 11 cycles, which used a sample-barcoded 5' primer along with a J-beta primer mix. MiXCR was run by TCRdb on the 5' RACE reads, yielding one entry per CDR3 protein. This sample carries 600,000 or so distinct CDR3 sequences, roughly 48% of them seen once, and the ten largest clones take around 25%. Sequenced: blood. Receptor source: a man older than 75 in good health.

In this sample, this clonotype turned up a few times. The chain uses TRBV4-1 and TRBJ2-5; 9 nucleotides align to TRBD2. Losses at the gene ends were 4 bases for V and 4 bases for J; bases not matched to a gene: 16. Germline CDR1 MGHRA, CDR2 YSYEKL. This CDR3 comprises 18 residues. The CDR3 loop is CASSPYNLPGTSPETQYF. CDR3 DNA: TGCGCCAGCAGCCCCTACAATCTCCCCGGGACTAGCCCAGAGACCCAGTACTTC.

This clonotype was seen a handful of times. The chain couples TRBV7-6 to TRBJ2-7; no clear D gene. Germline values: CDR1 SGHVS, CDR2 FNYEAQ. The CDR3 runs to 17 residues. With 1 base removed from V and 0 bases from J, the gap between germline ends came to 16 bases. In nucleotides, the CDR3 is TGTGCCAGCAGCTTAGGGTCCGCACCGGGTAGCTCCTACGAGCAGTACTTC. Amino acids: CASSLGSAPGSSYEQYF.

The CDR3: CASSQDRAPQGAQYF. DNA for the CDR3: TGCGCCAGCAGCCAAGATCGGGCCCCACAAGGGGCCCAGTACTTC. The V and J genes are TRBV4-3 and TRBJ2-5; D perhaps matches TRBD1 (5 bases). The CDR3 runs 15 residues. The V gene's germline CDR1 is LGHNA and CDR2 YSLEER. V lost 0 bases and J lost 9, with 17 bases in between.

CDR3 coding DNA: TGCAGTGCTAGAGATGGGCAGAACTACGAGCAGTACTTC. Residues: CSARDGQNYEQYF. J is TRBJ2-7 and V is TRBV20-1; D gene unclear. Looked up from germline, CDR1 is DFQATT and CDR2 is SNEGSKA (reference sequence). The CDR3 extends over 13 amino acids. V was shortened by 0 bases and J by 3 bases, with 9 bases between the two germline ends.

The chain couples TRBV11-2 to TRBJ2-5, with D perhaps being TRBD1 or TRBD2 (5 bases each). V lost 1 base and J 5 bases, leaving 14 bases between the germline ends. Germline V CDR1 and CDR2: SGHAT, FQNNGV. The CDR3 spans 15 residues. The DNA for the CDR3 is TGTGCCAGCAGCTTAGCTCCCGGGGCGCGGGAGACCCAGTACTTC. It translates to CASSLAPGARETQYF. Drawing the rest from reference TRBV11-2 and TRBJ2-5, the complete variable domain is EAGVAQSPRYKIIEKRQSVAFWCNPISGHATLYWYQQILGQGPKLLIQFQNNGVVDDSQLPKDRFSAERLKGVDSTLKIQPAKLEDSAVYLCASSLAPGARETQYFGPGTRLLVL.

This clonotype has at least ten counts. A much larger clonotype is one base distant, so this may be a read error. The chain combines TRBV7-9 with TRBJ2-1; no clear D. The DNA end lines up better with TRBJ2-7; the J call may be wrong. CDR1 and CDR2 (germline): SEHNR, FQNEAQ (reference sequence). The CDR3 consists of 14 residues. The CDR3 sequence: CASSFAYSNNEQYF. The CDR3 DNA is TGTGCCAGCAGCTTTGCCTACTCGAACAATGAGCAGTACTTC.

This clonotype appeared many times. The chain has TRBV20-1 and TRBJ1-6; 10 nucleotides align to TRBD1. After removal of 0 bases from V and 10 bases from J, the junction contained 9 bases not matched to a gene. CDR3 length: 16 amino acids. Germline loops: CDR1 DFQATT, CDR2 SNEGSKA (reference sequence). The CDR3 protein is CSARDPGTGVESPLHF. DNA for the CDR3: TGCAGTGCTAGAGATCCGGGGACAGGGGTAGAGTCACCCCTCCACTTT.

The chain carries TRBV3-1 and TRBJ2-3, with TRBD1 matching 9 bases. Looked up from germline, CDR1 is LGHDT and CDR2 is YNNKEL (reference sequence). The CDR3 is 13 residues long. The J segment lost 12 bases and the V segment lost 2 bases, leaving 6 bases of the junction unmatched. The chain's CDR3 is CASSQQTGGAQYF. The CDR3 DNA reads TGTGCCAGCAGCCAACAAACAGGGGGCGCTCAGTATTTT.

This clonotype occurred a few times. The V call is TRBV2, the J call TRBJ2-5, with TRBD2 as a possible D gene (5 bases). The CDR3 is made up of 13 amino acids. Germline-derived CDR1 and CDR2 are SNHLY and FYNNEI. Trimming pared 4 bases from V and 6 bases from J, leaving 12 bases between. The CDR3 loop is CASSGRGPQTQYF. The CDR3 nucleotides are TGTGCCAGCAGTGGTCGGGGTCCGCAGACCCAGTACTTC.

This clonotype was observed a single time. The chain joins TRBV12-3 or TRBV12-4 to TRBJ1-1; no firm D call. Trimming stripped 5 bases from V and 0 bases from J, with 10 bases between. The CDR3 sequence is 14 residues long. The CDR3 spells CASSITWMNTEAFF. The CDR3, as DNA: TGTGCCAGCAGTATTACGTGGATGAACACTGAAGCTTTCTTT.

The sample holds a few counts of this clonotype. The V and J genes are TRBV20-1 and TRBJ1-3, with D possibly TRBD1 on 5 matching bases. The V and J ends lost 5 bases and 0 bases respectively, with 11 bases between them. The CDR3 loop spans 14 amino acids. The germline V gene has CDR1 DFQATT and CDR2 SNEGSKA (reference sequence). The CDR3 DNA follows: TGCAGTGCTTTTGGACACCTCTCTGGAAACACCATATATTTT. Amino acids: CSAFGHLSGNTIYF.

The gene calls are TRBV29-1 and TRBJ2-3; D not resolved. Between the trimmed V and J ends, which lost 2 bases and 2 bases, there was a span of 11 bases. Looked up from germline, CDR1 is SQVTM and CDR2 is ANQGSEA. The CDR3 is made up of 14 amino acids. DNA for the CDR3: TGCAGCGTTGAATTCCGGTCCCCCACAGATACGCAGTATTTT. It codes for CSVEFRSPTDTQYF.

The gene calls are TRBV7-2 and TRBJ1-2; D ambiguous. V was clipped by 2 bases and J by 4 bases, with 11 bases between them. In germline, CDR1 is SGHTA, CDR2 FQGNSA. CDR3 length: 14 amino acids. CDR3 in amino acids: CASSLPEIFYGYTF. CDR3 DNA sequence: TGTGCCAGCAGCTTACCCGAAATTTTCTATGGCTACACCTTC.

This chain uses TRBV20-1 with TRBJ2-1; TRBD2 matches at 13 bases. This CDR3 is 16 amino acids long. Germline V gene sequence: CDR1 DFQATT, CDR2 SNEGSKA (reference sequence). J was trimmed by 1 base and V by 6 bases; bases with no gene match: 6. The CDR3 sequence: CSARTSGSVSYNEQFF. The CDR3, as DNA: TGCAGTGCCAGGACTAGCGGGAGTGTTTCCTACAATGAGCAGTTCTTC.

This clonotype has a handful of counts. The chain joins TRBV2 to TRBJ2-3, with D unresolved. The germline gives CDR1 SNHLY, CDR2 FYNNEI. The V and J ends lost 0 bases and 3 bases respectively, with 7 bases between them. CDR3 length: 14 residues. The DNA of the CDR3 is TGTGCCAGCAGTGAAGCGGCCCGGACAGATACGCAGTATTTT. As protein: CASSEAARTDTQYF.

This clonotype has only one observation. This rearrangement joins TRBV12-3 or TRBV12-4 to TRBJ2-3; TRBD1 matches at 7 bases. There are 15 residues in the CDR3. V gave up 10 bases and J gave up 5 bases; unmatched junction bases: 15. The CDR3 reads CATSLGGLMRDTQYF. CDR3 bases: TGTGCCACCAGCCTAGGGGGCTTAATGCGAGATACGCAGTATTTT.

There are a few counts of this clonotype. The chain has TRBV5-6 and TRBJ1-1; no clear D. From germline, CDR1 is SGHDT and CDR2 YYEEEE. Between the trimmed V and J ends, which lost 4 bases and 1 base, there was a span of 8 bases. This CDR3 spans 13 amino acids. CDR3 sequence: CASSPGSNTEAFF. CDR3 DNA sequence: TGTGCCAGCAGCCCTGGATCGAACACTGAAGCTTTCTTT. Supplemented by reference TRBV5-6 and TRBJ1-1, the full variable domain reads DAGVTQSPTHLIKTRGQQVTLRCSPKSGHDTVSWYQQALGQGPQFIFQYYEEEERQRGNFPDRFSGHQFPNYSSELNVNALLLGDSALYLCASSPGSNTEAFFGQGTRLTVV.

The chain has TRBV29-1 and TRBJ2-3; TRBD1 aligns across 10 bases. Germline loops: CDR1 SQVTM, CDR2 ANQGSEA. V was pared by 6 bases and J by 5 bases, with 5 bases of the junction left unmatched. The CDR3 contains 13 residues. CDR3: CSVLDRGGDTQYF. The DNA of the CDR3 is TGCAGCGTCTTGGACAGGGGGGGAGATACGCAGTATTTT.

This clonotype has just a few counts. The V and J genes are TRBV20-1 and TRBJ2-1, with D uncertain. Trimming took off 6 bases at V and 5 bases at J, with 11 bases between the two ends. Germline V gene sequence: CDR1 DFQATT, CDR2 SNEGSKA (reference sequence). The CDR3 runs to 12 residues. CDR3 DNA sequence: TGCAGTGCGGGTCAGGTCAACAATGAGCAGTTCTTC. This encodes CSAGQVNNEQFF.

Here the CDR3 DNA reads TGTGCCAGCTGGAAGTGGGGGGACACTGAAGCTTTCTTT. Translating gives CASWKWGDTEAFF. This chain joins TRBV12-3 or TRBV12-4 and TRBJ1-1; tentatively, D is TRBD1 (5 bases). V was pared by 8 bases and J by 3 bases, with 13 bases between. This CDR3 region has 13 residues.

The CDR3 here is CSARGQLAGGPNQETQYF. The CDR3 nucleotides are TGCAGTGCTAGAGGACAACTAGCGGGGGGCCCGAACCAAGAGACCCAGTACTTC. The chain has TRBV20-1 and TRBJ2-5, with TRBD2 matching 12 bases. This CDR3 is built from 18 residues. Germline V gene data show CDR1 as DFQATT and CDR2 as SNEGSKA (reference sequence). The V and J ends lost 1 base and 0 bases, in that order; junction bases with no gene match: 9.

The chain joins TRBV18 to TRBJ2-5; tentative D call: TRBD2 (7 bases). Germline V gene sequence: CDR1 KGHSH, CDR2 LQKENI. V shed 3 bases and J shed 2 bases, with 13 bases lying between them. This CDR3 comprises 15 residues. The CDR3 DNA reads TGTGCCAGCTCACCGACCAGGGGAGGGCAAGAGACCCAGTACTTC. Encoded protein: CASSPTRGGQETQYF.

Concerning this clonotype: It may be a read error: a sequence one base away is much more abundant. This sequence joins TRBV7-9 and TRBJ2-5; unclear D gene. With the DNA end fitting TRBJ2-7 better, the J assignment may be wrong. Germline CDR1 SEHNR, CDR2 FQNEAQ (reference sequence). This CDR3 is 13 amino acids long. The CDR3 DNA reads as TGTGCCAGCAGCTTTATACAGTATACCGAGCAGTACTTC. It is translated as CASSFIQYTEQYF.

The rearrangement links TRBV14 to TRBJ2-3; a weak D match, TRBD2 (6 bases). Germline-derived CDR1 and CDR2 are SGHDN and FVKESK. Trimming cost V 2 bases and J 2 bases, with 14 bases left between them. The length of the CDR3 is 16 residues. CDR3 region: CASSQHPWGDTDTQYF. The DNA for the CDR3 is TGTGCCAGCAGCCAACACCCCTGGGGGGACACAGATACGCAGTATTTT. Full variable domain (outside the CDR3, taken from reference TRBV14 and TRBJ2-3): EAGVTQFPSHSVIEKGQTVTLRCDPISGHDNLYWYRRVMGKEIKFLLHFVKESKQDESGMPNNRFLAERTGGTYSTLKVQPAELEDSGVYFCASSQHPWGDTDTQYFGPGTRLTVL.

As DNA, the CDR3 is TGTGCCAGCAGCTTAGATTTGGGACAGGGCGGAGAGACCCAGTACTTC. It translates to CASSLDLGQGGETQYF. This chain joins TRBV7-2 and TRBJ2-7; 9 bases align to TRBD1. TRBJ2-5 explains the end of the DNA better; the J call may be wrong. The CDR3 loop spans 16 amino acids. The germline CDR1 and CDR2 sequences are SGHTA and FQGNSA.